This T cell receptor (beta chain) was documented in a study of blood T cell repertoires in COVID-19. Overall study context: Donors in the United States, Italy and Spain gave samples during acute or convalescent COVID-19. PBMCs, B-cell-depleted T cells, or T cells provided the cDNA or gDNA that made up the material.

V was shortened by 4 bases and J by 6 bases, with 15 bases between the two germline ends. Germline V gives CDR1 KGHDR, CDR2 SFDVKD. The CDR3 is 15 amino acids. In the authors' methods: Amplification of reference gene primers provided the estimated nucleated cell counts. Profiled with immunoSEQ multiplex PCR; TCRdb holds only in-frame clones, not every one. V and J calls and clone size come straight from that table; D and trimming were deduced from the DNA. The table shows around 270,000 clones, with 75% to 90% occurring only once. The receptor's source is a man between 35 and 55 years old with acute or convalescent COVID-19. Sequencing was done on a sample of peripheral blood. V and J are TRBV24-1 and TRBJ1-5; maybe TRBD1 (5 bases). The CDR3 DNA follows: TGTGCCACCAGTGACTCCAAGGGGTTCTTTCAGCCCCAGCATTTT. It translates to CATSDSKGFFQPQHF.